The 13 T cell receptor beta chains below all came from one sample that was sequenced in a study of CD8 T cells in Susac syndrome. Random hexamers were used to reverse transcribe an amount of roughly 0.45 to 1 ug RNA. In TCRdb, the immunoSEQ multiplex PCR reads were re-called with MiXCR into one record per CDR3 protein. The sample shows a few hundred thousand distinct CDR3 sequences, 75% to 90% of them seen only once. Sequenced: CD8+ T cells from PBMCs. The receptor set was obtained from a human donor with multiple sclerosis.

This rearrangement joins TRBV19 to TRBJ2-7; the D is unclear. CDR1 is LNHDA, CDR2 SQIVND, per germline (reference sequence). V dropped 0 bases and J dropped 5 bases, with 11 bases sitting between them. This CDR3 has 14 amino acids. The CDR3 protein is CASSIDSGTDEQYF. DNA of the CDR3: TGTGCCAGTAGTATAGACTCGGGCACGGACGAGCAGTACTTC.

The chain is built from TRBV7-6 and TRBJ2-2; 8 bases agree with TRBD1. V shed 10 bases and J 4 bases; nucleotides not matched to a gene: 5. CDR3 length: 13 amino acids. Germline CDR1 and CDR2: SGHVS and FNYEAQ. The CDR3 loop reads CATGQGLTGELFF. The CDR3 region has the DNA TGTGCCACCGGACAGGGACTCACCGGGGAGCTGTTTTTT.

V is TRBV4-1 and J is TRBJ2-1; 10 bases are a match to TRBD1. J was trimmed by 8 bases and V by 2 bases; bases with no gene match: 6. From germline, CDR1 is MGHRA and CDR2 YSYEKL. The CDR3 contains 15 residues. Here the CDR3 reads CASSQNPGQGYEQFF. CDR3 DNA: TGCGCCAGCAGCCAAAACCCGGGACAGGGGTATGAGCAGTTCTTC.

The rearrangement links TRBV30 to TRBJ2-1, with TRBD1 as a possible D gene (5 bases). The CDR3 consists of 15 residues. Per the germline V gene, CDR1 is GTSNPN and CDR2 is SVGIG (reference sequence). V was clipped by 3 bases and J by 2 bases, with 14 bases between them. The CDR3 DNA sequence: TGTGCCTGGAGCCTTGACAGCGCGGCCTACAATGAGCAGTTCTTC. The encoded protein is CAWSLDSAAYNEQFF.

The rearrangement joins TRBV6-5 to TRBJ2-2, with 9 bases that match TRBD1. CDR1 is MNHEY and CDR2 is SVGAGI in the germline V gene. After removal of 4 bases from V and 1 base from J, the junction contained 10 bases not matched to a gene. The CDR3 runs to 18 residues. CDR3 residues: CASSSDPGQGLNTGELFF. In nucleotides, the CDR3 is TGTGCCAGCAGTTCTGATCCGGGACAGGGACTGAACACCGGGGAGCTGTTTTTT.

The gene calls are TRBV2 and TRBJ2-6; D call uncertain. V dropped 7 bases and J dropped 0 bases, with 10 bases sitting between them. Looked up from germline, CDR1 is SNHLY and CDR2 is FYNNEI. CDR3 length: 15 residues. The CDR3 protein is CASMVFVSGANVLTF. CDR3 bases: TGTGCCAGCATGGTTTTCGTCTCTGGGGCCAACGTCCTGACTTTC.

The chain links TRBV5-6 to TRBJ2-7; D call uncertain. This CDR3 contains 14 residues. V shed 4 bases and J shed 3 bases, with 14 bases lying between them. The V gene's germline CDR1 is SGHDT and CDR2 YYEEEE. This chain's CDR3 is CASSHNTVNYEQYF. The DNA for the CDR3 is TGTGCCAGCAGCCACAACACGGTTAACTACGAGCAGTACTTC.

V is TRBV6-6 and J is TRBJ1-5; D not resolved. From germline, CDR1 is MNHNY and CDR2 SVGAGI (reference sequence). The CDR3 is 14 residues long. V shed 2 bases and J shed 2 bases, with 7 bases lying between them. DNA for the CDR3: TGTGCCAGCAGTTACAGGGATGGCAATCAGCCCCAGCATTTT. It translates to CASSYRDGNQPQHF.

V and J are TRBV6-6 and TRBJ2-5; TRBD2 might be the D (6 bases). CDR3 length: 14 amino acids. Looked up from germline, CDR1 is MNHNY and CDR2 is SVGAGI (reference sequence). With 2 bases removed from V and 2 bases from J, the gap between germline ends came to 9 bases. The DNA of the CDR3 is TGTGCCAGCAGTTACATAGCGGAACAAGAGACCCAGTACTTC. Residues: CASSYIAEQETQYF.

This chain connects TRBV7-9 to TRBJ2-2; a weak D match, TRBD2 (5 bases). Trimming removed 4 bases from V and 6 bases from J, with 9 bases in between. The germline V gene has CDR1 SEHNR and CDR2 FQNEAQ (reference sequence). The CDR3 loop spans 13 amino acids. CDR3 region: CASSSEGPGELFF. The CDR3 DNA sequence: TGTGCCAGCAGCTCTGAGGGCCCCGGGGAGCTGTTTTTT.

V usage is TRBV4-1 and J usage is TRBJ1-5, with D possibly TRBD1 on 5 matching bases. This CDR3 is 15 amino acids long. The germline CDR1 and CDR2 sequences are MGHRA and YSYEKL. V lost 0 bases to trimming and J lost 6 bases, with 12 bases between them. DNA of the CDR3: TGCGCCAGCAGCCAAGATCGGCAGGGCAGTCAGCCCCAGCATTTT. This encodes CASSQDRQGSQPQHF.

The chain carries TRBV6-1 and TRBJ1-1, with TRBD1 matching over 7 bases. This CDR3 region has 16 residues. Germline V CDR1 and CDR2: MNHNS, SASEGT. V lost 4 bases to trimming and J lost 4 bases; unmatched junction nucleotides: 12. The CDR3 here is CASSVSDEGAGTEAFF. The CDR3 nucleotides read TGTGCCAGCAGTGTATCCGACGAGGGGGCCGGCACTGAAGCTTTCTTT.

The J gene is TRBJ2-7, the V gene TRBV15; 7 bases match TRBD1. V was pared by 4 bases and J by 0 bases, with 9 bases of the junction left unmatched. The germline CDR1 and CDR2 sequences are LNHNV and YYDKDF (reference sequence). The CDR3 has 16 amino acids. The CDR3 DNA is TGTGCCACCAGCAATCTCCGGGACAGCAACTCCTACGAGCAGTACTTC. Translation: CATSNLRDSNSYEQYF.